This T cell receptor beta chain was sequenced for a study of blood T cell repertoires in COVID-19 (dated by TCRdb to 2018 to 2021). With respect to the entire study: Samples from collaborators originated in the United States, Italy and Spain and spanned both the acute and convalescent phases of COVID-19. The repertoires were released in a freely available public database meant as a resource for research on the immune response to SARS-CoV-2. Where available, HLA class I and class II types were taken from metadata supplied by the sample provider and were not determined by assay-based typing. The material from the prospective study consisted of cDNA or gDNA derived from T cells, B-cell-depleted T cells, or PBMCs. Samples came from the ongoing ImmuneRACE study (first 160 participants) plus 1,254 subjects from 6 global collaborators. Subjects who had been exposed to COVID-19, were actively infected with it, or had recovered from it provided the deeply sampled blood TCRbeta repertoires that made up the dataset. The sample metadata nearly always contained a de-identified subject ID, COVID-19 status, age in years and sex. What the study reported, not specific to this receptor: The amount of clinical and demographic metadata varied by source and participant and was provided uncurated.

In the prospective study, participants were roughly 18 to 100 years old, resided in about 25 geographic areas of the United States, and were enrolled through a virtual design. Cohort assignment in the prospective study relied on participant-reported clinical history from a screening survey and a study questionnaire. ImmuneRACE Cohort 3 recovered participants were defined by two consecutive negative NP/OP PCR tests, healthcare professional clearance, or symptom resolution. Each participant in the prospective study had whole blood, serum and a nasopharyngeal or oropharyngeal swab collected by mobile phlebotomists. Additional blood draws and questionnaires over an approximately 2-month period could optionally be provided by prospective study participants. Before DNA extraction, prospective study blood samples were shipped either frozen or at room temperature. V and J are trimmed by 1 base and 7 bases, and the gene matches miss 3 bases of the junction. The CDR3 holds 16 amino acids from the cysteine to the phenylalanine. Solely the CDR3 DNA is kept, with 48 bases framed from the first base. Looking up the germline V gene yields CDR1 MGHRA and CDR2 YSYEKL.

Regarding this clone: Which antigen it targets is not known. Base qualities are not provided; no much larger clone lies one nucleotide away.

TCRbeta CDR3 regions were amplified from genomic DNA using the immunoSEQ Assay, a bias-controlled multiplex PCR. As for how the authors treated the data: The number of nucleated cells in each sample was estimated by amplification of reference gene primers within the assay. To quantify the absolute abundance of each unique TCRbeta CDR3 rearrangement, sequence reads were collapsed and filtered. For each sample, productive Simpson clonality was calculated as the square root of Simpson's diversity index over productive rearrangements. Imported from immuneACCESS, the table was reduced by TCRdb to in-frame sequences with V and J called. These copies leave out some clones; in studies compared against another copy, an unresolved V gene accounts for under half, and the cause of the remainder is not known. V and J calls and clone size are copied from that table; D and trimming were computed from the DNA. Counted in this sample were 150,000 or so clones; 80% to 85% of them appeared once. Of the sample, 10% to 15% falls within the top ten clones.

The rearranged segments are TRBV4-1 and TRBJ2-1; 14 central bases correspond to TRBD2. The sequence was collected from a woman between 55 and 75 years old who had recovered from COVID-19. The specimen sequenced was PBMCs or T cells enriched from blood (not recorded which). The CDR3 region has the sequence CASSQAGTSGRNEQFF. The sequence in DNA is TGCGCCAGCAGCCAAGCCGGGACTAGCGGGAGAAATGAGCAGTTCTTC.